This T cell receptor beta chain was sequenced for a study of tumor and adjacent non-tumor tissue in lung cancer. This CDR3 has 16 amino acids. Germline-derived CDR1 and CDR2 are MGHRA and YSYEKL. No cell sorting was done before RNA was extracted from the tissue. TCRbeta libraries were built with three rounds of nested PCR, modified from ARM-PCR. Using its own MiXCR run on the multiplex PCR reads, TCRdb lists one record per CDR3 protein. The sample contains around 120,000 distinct CDR3 sequences, about 66% of which appear only once. This clonotype showed up just once. At one end, the junction sequence differs from germline, possibly due to a read error.

The material sequenced was lung tumor tissue. The clonotype comes from a man aged 25-40 years with non-small cell lung cancer. This chain uses TRBV4-1 with TRBJ2-5, with TRBD2 matching 12 bases. This CDR3 reads CASSQELAGGQETQCF. The CDR3 DNA reads as TGCGCCAGCAGCCAAGAACTAGCGGGGGGCCAAGAGACCCAGTGCTTC.